This TCR beta chain was profiled in a study of blood T cell repertoires in COVID-19. As for the study in general: From T cells, B-cell-depleted T cells, or PBMCs came the material, which was cDNA or gDNA.

Study processing details: Using reference gene primer amplification, nucleated cell counts were estimated. This table comes from immunoSEQ multiplex PCR, and its TCRdb copy is limited to in-frame clones, with some not included. Clonal size and the V and J genes are those of that table, whereas D and trimming came from the DNA. Of 300,000 to 350,000 clones listed, almost 90% are singletons. Patients of the Seattle cohort, enrolled during active infection, were followed longitudinally. Germline assignment: CDR1 MRHNA and CDR2 SNTAGT. V lost 0 bases and J 14 bases, leaving 14 bases between the germline ends. This CDR3 comprises 14 residues.

The sequence was collected from a woman in her forties with COVID-19, enrolled during active disease. Material: peripheral blood. This sequence joins TRBV6-4 and TRBJ1-6; D possibly corresponds to TRBD1 (6 bases). The CDR3 DNA is TGTGCCAGCAGTGACTCGGCAGGGGCCAAGGCCCTCCACTTT. This gives the protein CASSDSAGAKALHF.